This TCR beta chain is from a study of T cells in Graves' hyperthyroidism and ophthalmopathy. Study-wide results and limits: In the analysis, a 13 V-J model separated ophthalmopathy from stable hyperthyroidism. Model output signaled ophthalmopathy a median approximately 6.2 months ahead of onset.

Newly diagnosed hyperthyroidism patients aged 18 to 65 years had disease lasting under 2 months. Fresh peripheral blood, 9.5 to 10 ml of it, supplied the PBMCs. This clonotype was seen at least ten times. Its specificity is unknown. Amplification of TCR beta CDR3 regions was performed using RNA transcripts as template. RT-PCR in the first round (using the HTBI primer set) targeted the TCR CDR3. One entry per CDR3 protein, called by TCRdb with MiXCR from the multiplex PCR reads. The top ten clones hold around 7.9% of a sample with about 290,000 distinct CDR3 sequences, 10% to 15% of them seen once. The CDR3 covers 13 residues. Germline assignment: CDR1 MNHEY and CDR2 SMNVEV (reference sequence). V lost 5 bases and J 2 bases, leaving 10 bases between the germline ends.

Sequences were obtained from blood. This receptor was taken from a woman younger than 45 with Graves' hyperthyroidism that later progressed to Graves' ophthalmopathy. The V and J genes are TRBV27 and TRBJ2-7; D unresolved. The CDR3 reads CASSARGAYEQYF. The CDR3 DNA sequence: TGTGCCAGCAGTGCCCGTGGCGCCTACGAGCAGTACTTC.